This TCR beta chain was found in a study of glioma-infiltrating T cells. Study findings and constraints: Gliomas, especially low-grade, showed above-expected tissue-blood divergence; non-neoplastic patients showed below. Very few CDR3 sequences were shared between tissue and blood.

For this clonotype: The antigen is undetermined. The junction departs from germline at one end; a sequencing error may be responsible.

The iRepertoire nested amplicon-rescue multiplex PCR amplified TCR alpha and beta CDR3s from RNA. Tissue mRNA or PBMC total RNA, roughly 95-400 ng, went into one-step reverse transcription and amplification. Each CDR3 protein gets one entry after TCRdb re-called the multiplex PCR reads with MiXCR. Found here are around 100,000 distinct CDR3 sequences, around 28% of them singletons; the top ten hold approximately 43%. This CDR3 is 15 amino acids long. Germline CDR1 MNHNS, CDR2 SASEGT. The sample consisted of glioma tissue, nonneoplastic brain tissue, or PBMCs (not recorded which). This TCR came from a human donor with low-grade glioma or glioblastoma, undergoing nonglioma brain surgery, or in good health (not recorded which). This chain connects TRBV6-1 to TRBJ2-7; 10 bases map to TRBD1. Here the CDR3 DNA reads TGTGCCATCAGTGGGTCCCGGGACAGGGGCGGGGAGCAGTACTTC. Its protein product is CAISGSRDRGGEQYF.